This TCR beta chain was recorded in a study of blood T cell repertoires in COVID-19. Across the study: Collection of acute and convalescent COVID-19 samples took place in the United States, Italy and Spain. T cells, B-cell-depleted T cells, or PBMCs provided the cDNA or gDNA that served as material.

Comment on this clone: Other DNA sequences in the same sample also yield this CDR3.

This CDR3 has 14 amino acids. Trimming stripped 3 bases from V and 5 bases from J, with 14 bases between. The germline gives CDR1 SGHRS, CDR2 YFSETQ. Study processing details: Reference gene primers were amplified, and this amplification served to estimate nucleated cell counts. The method was immunoSEQ multiplex PCR; TCRdb's version includes in-frame clones alone and lacks a portion of them. The V and J calls and clone size come from that table; D and trimming were worked out from the DNA. The data hold about 120,000 clones, with roughly nine tenths observed a single time. The receptor was derived from a human donor in a cohort sampled during active COVID-19. The chain employs TRBV5-1 and TRBJ2-5, with a possible D match to TRBD2 (6 bases). Input material: peripheral blood. The CDR3 sequence is CASSSEAGRETQYF. The CDR3 coding sequence is TGCGCCAGCAGCTCGGAGGCAGGGAGGGAGACCCAGTACTTC.